The 10 T cell receptor beta chains reported below all come from one sample, sequenced in a study of blood T cell repertoires in COVID-19. The repertoire was sequenced with immunoSEQ multiplex PCR; TCRdb's copy has only in-frame clones and lacks some. Among around 300,000 clones listed, around 91% were seen once. Sequencing was done on a sample of PBMCs or T cells enriched from blood (not recorded which). The source of these receptors is a woman aged 18-35 years with acute COVID-19.

The gene calls are TRBV25-1 and TRBJ2-1, with D perhaps TRBD2 (5 bases). Deletions cut 1 base from V and 8 bases from J, with 12 bases between. The CDR3 is made up of 14 amino acids. Per germline, CDR1 MGHDK and CDR2 SYGVNS. In DNA, the CDR3 is TGTGCCAGCAGTGAATCTTGGGCCGGGGATGAGCAGTTCTTC. Its translation: CASSESWAGDEQFF. Together with reference TRBV25-1 and TRBJ2-1, the CDR3 gives the full variable domain: EADIYQTPRYLVIGTGKKITLECSQTMGHDKMYWYQQDPGMELHLIHYSYGVNSTEKGDLSSESTVSRIRTEHFPLTLESARPSHTSQYLCASSESWAGDEQFFGPGTRLTVL.

The J gene is TRBJ1-2, the V gene TRBV6-5; 7 bases map to TRBD1. The germline V gene has CDR1 MNHEY and CDR2 SVGAGI. This CDR3 region has 16 residues. The trim removed 0 bases at V and 7 bases at J, leaving 11 bases unmatched. The CDR3 loop reads CASSYSKVNRGSGYTF. CDR3 nucleotides: TGTGCCAGCAGTTACTCGAAAGTTAACAGGGGCTCTGGCTACACCTTC.

The V and J genes are TRBV4-2 and TRBJ2-4; D perhaps matches TRBD2 (8 bases). CDR1 LGHNA and CDR2 YNFKEQ come from the germline V gene. The CDR3 consists of 20 residues. V gave up 0 bases and J gave up 0 bases, with 21 bases separating them. The CDR3 reads CASSQDLERERGRAKNIQYF. The CDR3 bases are TGTGCCAGCAGCCAAGATCTCGAGCGGGAGAGGGGGCGAGCCAAAAACATTCAGTACTTC.

The V call is TRBV6-5, the J call TRBJ1-1; D might be TRBD1 (5 bases). Germline lookup yields CDR1 MNHEY and CDR2 SVGAGI. This CDR3 region has 14 residues. With 0 bases removed from V and 7 bases from J, the gap between germline ends came to 12 bases. CDR3 in amino acids: CASSYSKGRGEAFF. Here the CDR3 DNA reads TGTGCCAGCAGTTACTCGAAGGGGAGGGGTGAAGCTTTCTTT.

V and J are TRBV5-1 and TRBJ1-1; TRBD1 is a possible D gene (5 bases). Deletions cut 5 bases from V and 4 bases from J, with 12 bases between. Germline CDR1 SGHRS, CDR2 YFSETQ. CDR3 length: 13 amino acids. This CDR3 is CASSPDSPTEAFF. The CDR3 DNA sequence: TGCGCCAGCAGTCCCGACAGCCCCACTGAAGCTTTCTTT.

The chain joins TRBV27 to TRBJ1-4; TRBD1 aligns across 9 bases. V was pared by 5 bases and J by 4 bases, with 5 bases of the junction left unmatched. Germline V gene lookup returns CDR1 MNHEY and CDR2 SMNVEV (reference sequence). This CDR3 has 15 residues. The CDR3: CASSGLDRGNEKLFF. CDR3 DNA sequence: TGTGCCAGCAGTGGTCTGGACAGGGGTAATGAAAAACTGTTTTTT. The whole variable domain, remainder taken from reference TRBV27 and TRBJ1-4, is EAQVTQNPRYLITVTGKKLTVTCSQNMNHEYMSWYRQDPGLGLRQIYYSMNVEVTDKGDVPEGYKVSRKEKRNFPLILESPSPNQTSLYFCASSGLDRGNEKLFFGSGTQLSVL.

The rearrangement uses TRBV7-3 and TRBJ2-1; D is unclear. Trimming removed 0 bases from V and 10 bases from J, with 10 bases in between. CDR1 and CDR2 (germline): SGHTA, FQGTGA. This CDR3 has 13 residues. The CDR3 reads CASSLTREAEQFF. In nucleotides, the CDR3 is TGTGCCAGCAGCTTAACGCGAGAAGCAGAGCAGTTCTTC. Looking up the rest from reference TRBV7-3 and TRBJ2-1 gives the full variable domain: GAGVSQTPSNKVTEKGKYVELRCDPISGHTALYWYRQSLGQGPEFLIYFQGTGAADDSGLPNDRFFAVRPEGSVSTLKIQRTERGDSAVYLCASSLTREAEQFFGPGTRLTVL.

This clone was found once. The chain recombines TRBV28 with TRBJ1-2; 7 bases agree with TRBD1. The CDR3 runs to 14 residues. Germline V gene data show CDR1 as MDHEN and CDR2 as SYDVKM. The J segment lost 5 bases and the V segment lost 6 bases, leaving 9 bases of the junction unmatched. The CDR3 region is CASSQGGQGYGYTF. The DNA for the CDR3 is TGTGCCAGCAGCCAAGGGGGCCAGGGGTATGGCTACACCTTC.

V usage is TRBV6-6 and J usage is TRBJ2-1; TRBD2 aligns across 8 bases. Germline trimming cut 8 bases from V and 6 bases from J; bases unmatched to any gene: 9. Germline V gene lookup returns CDR1 MNHNY and CDR2 SVGAGI (reference sequence). The CDR3 sequence is 14 residues long. CDR3 sequence: CASRRAGESNEQFF. DNA for the CDR3: TGTGCCAGCCGTCGAGCGGGAGAATCCAATGAGCAGTTCTTC.

This clone was picked up a small number of times. The chain recombines TRBV28 with TRBJ1-1, with 12 nucleotides matching TRBD1. The V gene end was trimmed by 3 bases and the J gene end by 6 bases; junction bases not matched to a gene: 2. CDR1 and CDR2 (germline): MDHEN, SYDVKM. This CDR3 region has 14 residues. The CDR3 protein is CASSLGQGASEAFF. Here the CDR3 DNA reads TGTGCCAGCAGTTTGGGACAGGGGGCGTCTGAAGCTTTCTTT.